The rows below give T cell receptor beta chains drawn from one sample of a study of OX40 agonist ivuxolimab in advanced cancers. This table comes from immunoSEQ multiplex PCR, and its TCRdb copy is limited to in-frame clones, with some not included. The sample holds about 86,000 clones, approximately 90% seen once. The source was CD4+ or CD8+ T cells sorted from blood, collected in a trial of the OX40 agonist ivuxolimab. These receptor sequences come from an adult with an advanced solid tumor such as melanoma, head and neck, liver or kidney cancer. Each CDR3 is given with its conserved first and last residue. The order of the fields is V gene, CDR3 protein.

TRBV15 CATSRDKASTYEQYF
TRBV5-1 CASSYMDLGDEQFF
TRBV7-2 CASSLGDLEQYF
TRBV7-9 CASSHSGASSYEQYF
TRBV27 CNRPEALAGRLENEQFF
TRBV5-4 CASSFRGELNTEAFF
TRBV9 CASGGPDSYEQYF
TRBV6-1 CASSAGTGGYTEAFF
TRBV7-8 CASSLAGQATAEAFF
TRBV5-1 CASSLEAQGKGQFF
TRBV5-6 CASSFKKTTFF
TRBV19 CASRETGGQDNEKLFF
TRBV28 CASSLSRMTGNTIYF
TRBV19 CASTRRVAGGGTGELFF
TRBV29-1 CSVDNSGTDSGNTIYF
TRBV5-1 CASMLLAGGQETQYF
TRBV29-1 CSVKGMMDTEAFF
TRBV5-4 CASSLGATGGSYGYTF
TRBV30 CAWGPRGSYEQYF
TRBV15 CATSTSRWGPYSNQPQHF
TRBV6-5 CASTQATAVIYGYTF
TRBV1 CTSSQDADSYNEQFF
TRBV5-4 CASSLTGSTDTQYF
TRBV28 CASRTGESTGELFF
TRBV6-1 CASSIDRGGEKLFF
TRBV4-1 CASSRDTANYGYTF
TRBV19 CASSGTSGVGTGELFF
TRBV6-5 CASSYSGNSPLHF
TRBV4-2 CASSQEATDYYGYTF
TRBV9 CASSVGARGIVLGTEAFF
TRBV5-8 CASSWATGGPLHF
TRBV5-5 CASSGGRPTDTQYF
TRBV5-4 CASSLVEVDTQYF
TRBV7-2 CASSPSEGAGQFF
TRBV6-1 CASSGTGLQPQHF
TRBV5-8 CASSPYRTGANVLTF
TRBV19 CASSMWSSYNSPLHF
TRBV9 CASSVGAMRETQYF
TRBV28 CASSLWRVSSYEQYF
TRBV27 CASSRRLAVQVDTQYF
TRBV5-6 CASSLGVRQRSYEQYF
TRBV27 CASSLVQGRRNEQFF
TRBV7-3 CASSSRTSGRTDTQYF
TRBV2 CASSAGYYGYTF
TRBV10-1 CASSAGAYGYTF
TRBV2 CASTPDGLRNIQYF
TRBV5-1 CASSFSGSNNEQFF
TRBV5-1 CASSLEQGVGREKLFF
TRBV10-3 CAISERAEGATGELFF
TRBV2 CASRGAVARREAFF
TRBV10-3 CAISESRGSTEAFF
TRBV5-1 CASSLVALQETQYF